What follows is one T cell receptor beta chain and its context. The antigen is undetermined. This sample is part of a study of blood T cells in healthy people across ages. Overall study results and limits: Not knowing donor CMV status may have confounded expanded clonotype changes. Per-million-T-cell TCR beta diversity fell roughly linearly with age. Naive and antigen-experienced cells could not be conclusively compared, given unsorted PBMCs.

The use of a sample-barcoded 5' primer and a J-beta primer mix characterized a second PCR of about 6 to 11 cycles. TCRdb independently ran MiXCR on the 5' RACE reads; one entry per CDR3 protein. The table records roughly 1,300,000 distinct CDR3 sequences, approximately 59% of them present only once. Those donating, healthy Caucasian individuals from Russia, were aged about 6 to 100. The germline V gene encodes CDR1 MGHDK and CDR2 SYGVNS. V shed 7 bases and J shed 5 bases, with 12 bases lying between them. This CDR3 region has 13 residues. The chain uses TRBV25-1 and TRBJ2-1; possible D gene TRBD2, 5 bases. Sequencing was done on a sample of blood. The TCR originated in a man aged 18 to 30 in good health. The CDR3 spells CASTGELDNEQFF. The CDR3 bases are TGTGCCAGCACCGGGGAATTGGACAATGAGCAGTTCTTC.